This entry describes one T cell receptor (beta chain). The assay was immunoSEQ multiplex PCR, and TCRdb's table has in-frame clones only and misses some. The sample yields fewer than 500,000 clones, around nine tenths seen once. CDR3 length: 13 residues. Germline lookup yields CDR1 MDHEN and CDR2 SYDVKM. Trimming stripped 4 bases from V and 4 bases from J, with 10 bases between. The sample originates from a study of control samples from healthy donors and cancer patients. This clonotype was obtained from a man aged 35 to 55 with head and neck cancer. The sample taken for sequencing was PBMCs. The chain carries TRBV28 and TRBJ1-2; D perhaps matches TRBD1 (5 bases). The CDR3 protein is CASSYDSPYGYTF. For the CDR3, the DNA is TGTGCCAGCAGTTACGACAGCCCCTATGGCTACACCTTC.